This TCR beta chain is drawn from a study of shared clonotypes between healthy human individuals. The CDR3 runs to 15 residues. The V end was cut by 5 bases, the J end by 0 bases, with 11 bases between. Per germline, CDR1 SQVTM and CDR2 ANQGSEA. Subsets obtained from CD4+ cells comprised CD45RA+ naive and CD45RA-negative memory cells. Genomic DNA belonging to each subset was distributed in equal measure over several immunoSEQ plates. Using immunoSEQ multiplex PCR, the repertoire was profiled, and TCRdb retains in-frame clones only, with some absent. The sample lists fewer than 1.4 million clones, approximately 80% occurring once. Notes on the study in general: Among donors, the sharing of clonotypes was expected to be influenced by sequencing depth. Naive CD4 clonotype sharing across a few donors was about 5%.

Turning to this clone: Its antigen remains unidentified.

The chain joins TRBV29-1 to TRBJ2-6, with D possibly called TRBD1 or TRBD2 (6 bases each). The sample consisted of memory CD4+ T cells from PBMCs. Subset indicated: CD45RA-negative fraction. The origin of this receptor is a man between 18 and 29 years old in good health. Some clones in this sample may be carry-over from other donors' samples. The CDR3 loop is CSVWGAGSGANVLTF. The CDR3 nucleotides read TGCAGCGTTTGGGGGGCGGGCTCTGGGGCCAACGTCCTGACTTTC.